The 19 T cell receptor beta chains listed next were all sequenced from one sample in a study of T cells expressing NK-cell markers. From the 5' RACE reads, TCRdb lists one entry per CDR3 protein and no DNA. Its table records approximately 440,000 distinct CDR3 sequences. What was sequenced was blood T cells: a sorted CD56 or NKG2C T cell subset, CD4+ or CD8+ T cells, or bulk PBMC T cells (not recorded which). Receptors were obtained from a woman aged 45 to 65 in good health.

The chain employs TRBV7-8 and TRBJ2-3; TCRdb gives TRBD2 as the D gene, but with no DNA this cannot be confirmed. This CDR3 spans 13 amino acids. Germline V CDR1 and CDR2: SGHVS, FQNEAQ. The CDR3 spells CASRTGRADTQYF.

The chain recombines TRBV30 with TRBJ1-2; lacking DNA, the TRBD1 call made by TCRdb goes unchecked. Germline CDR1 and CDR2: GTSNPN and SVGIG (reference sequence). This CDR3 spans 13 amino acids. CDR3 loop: CAWGRGGLNGYTF.

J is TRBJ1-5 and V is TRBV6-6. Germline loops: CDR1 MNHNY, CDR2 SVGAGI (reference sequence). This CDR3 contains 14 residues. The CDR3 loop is CASSYSQANQPQHF.

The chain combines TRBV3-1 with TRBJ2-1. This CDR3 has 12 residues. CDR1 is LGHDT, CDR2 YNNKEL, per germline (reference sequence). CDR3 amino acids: CASSPYENEQFF.

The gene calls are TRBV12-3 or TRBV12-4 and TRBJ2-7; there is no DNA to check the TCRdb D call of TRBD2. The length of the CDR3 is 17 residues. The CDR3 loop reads CASSSDRTSGVMDEQYF.

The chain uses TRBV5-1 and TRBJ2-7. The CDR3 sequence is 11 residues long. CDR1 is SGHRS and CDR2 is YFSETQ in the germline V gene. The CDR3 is CASSHNNEQYF. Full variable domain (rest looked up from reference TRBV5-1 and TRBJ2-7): KAGVTQTPRYLIKTRGQQVTLSCSPISGHRSVSWYQQTPGQGLQFLFEYFSETQRNKGNFPGRFSGRQFSNSRSEMNVSTLELGDSALYLCASSHNNEQYFGPGTRLTVT.

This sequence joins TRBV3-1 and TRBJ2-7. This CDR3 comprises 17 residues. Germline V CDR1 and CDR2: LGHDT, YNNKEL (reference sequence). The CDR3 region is CASSQAWQRRTYYEQYF.

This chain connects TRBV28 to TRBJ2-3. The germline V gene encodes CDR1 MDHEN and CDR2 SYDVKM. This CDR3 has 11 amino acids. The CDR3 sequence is CASTQGDTQYF. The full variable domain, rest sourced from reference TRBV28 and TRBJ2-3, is DVKVTQSSRYLVKRTGEKVFLECVQDMDHENMFWYRQDPGLGLRLIYFSYDVKMKEKGDIPEGYSVSREKKERFSLILESASTNQTSMYLCASTQGDTQYFGPGTRLTVL.

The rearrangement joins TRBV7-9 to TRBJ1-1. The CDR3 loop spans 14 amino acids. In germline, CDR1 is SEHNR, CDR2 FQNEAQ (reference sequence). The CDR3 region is CASSHIRRNTEAFF.

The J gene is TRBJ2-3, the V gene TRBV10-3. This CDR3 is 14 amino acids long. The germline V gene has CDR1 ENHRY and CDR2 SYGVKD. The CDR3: CAISEWGNTDTQYF.

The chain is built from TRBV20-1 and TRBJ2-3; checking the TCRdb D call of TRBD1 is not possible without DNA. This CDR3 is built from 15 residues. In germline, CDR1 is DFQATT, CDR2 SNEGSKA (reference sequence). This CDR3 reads CSARGGDLATDTQYF.

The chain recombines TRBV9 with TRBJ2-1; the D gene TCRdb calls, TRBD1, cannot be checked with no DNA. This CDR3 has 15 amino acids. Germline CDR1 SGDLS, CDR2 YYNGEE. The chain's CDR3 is CASSPRELLDNEQFF.

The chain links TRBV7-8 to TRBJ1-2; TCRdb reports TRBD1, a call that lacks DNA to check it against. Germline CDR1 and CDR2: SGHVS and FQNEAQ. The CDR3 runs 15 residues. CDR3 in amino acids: CASSLSGGSNYGYTF.

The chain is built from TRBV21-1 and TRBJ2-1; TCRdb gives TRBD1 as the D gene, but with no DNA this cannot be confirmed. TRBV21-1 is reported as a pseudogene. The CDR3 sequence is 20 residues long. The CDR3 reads CASSFRGGRGSPGAYNEQFF.

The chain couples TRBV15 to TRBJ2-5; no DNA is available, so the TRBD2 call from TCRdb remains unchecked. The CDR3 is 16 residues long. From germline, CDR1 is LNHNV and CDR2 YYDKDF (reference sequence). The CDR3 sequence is CATSRDRLAGRETQYF.

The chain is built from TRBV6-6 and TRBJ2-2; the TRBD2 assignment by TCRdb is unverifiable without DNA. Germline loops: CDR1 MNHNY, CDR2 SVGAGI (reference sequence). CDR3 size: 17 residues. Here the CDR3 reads CASSWALSGRNTGELFF.

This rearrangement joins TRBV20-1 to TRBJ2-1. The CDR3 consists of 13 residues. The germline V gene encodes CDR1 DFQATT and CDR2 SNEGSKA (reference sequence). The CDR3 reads CSATHGTRNEQFF.

CDR3 sequence: CASSWDRGKIDGYTF. The rearrangement joins TRBV12-3 or TRBV12-4 to TRBJ1-2; TCRdb outputs TRBD1, but without DNA this stays unchecked. The CDR3 totals 15 residues.

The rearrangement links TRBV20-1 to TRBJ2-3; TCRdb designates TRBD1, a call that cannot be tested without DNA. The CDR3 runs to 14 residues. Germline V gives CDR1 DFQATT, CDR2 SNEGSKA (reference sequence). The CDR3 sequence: CSAVDRGRSDTQYF.